These 3 T cell receptor beta chains originate from one sample sequenced in a study of CD8 T cells in Susac syndrome. RNA was extracted with the RNeasy kit, and a quantity of roughly 0.5 to 1 ug was reverse transcribed using random hexamers. One entry per CDR3 protein, called by TCRdb with MiXCR from the immunoSEQ multiplex PCR reads. The table shows around 140,000 distinct CDR3 sequences, with 85% to 95% occurring only once. Material for sequencing was CD4+ T cells from PBMCs. The receptor source for this set is a human donor with Susac syndrome.

This clonotype was recorded once. The chain carries TRBV6-6 and TRBJ2-1, with D tentatively TRBD1 (6 bases). The CDR3 sequence is 14 residues long. With 6 bases removed from V and 3 bases from J, the gap between germline ends came to 12 bases. Germline-derived CDR1 and CDR2 are MNHNY and SVGAGI (reference sequence). CDR3: CASSPRDNYNEQFF. The CDR3, as DNA: TGTGCCAGCAGCCCCCGGGACAACTACAATGAGCAGTTCTTC.

This chain joins TRBV14 and TRBJ2-5; D possibly corresponds to TRBD1 (6 bases). This CDR3 has 15 amino acids. V shed 1 base and J shed 4 bases, with 13 bases lying between them. CDR1 and CDR2 (germline): SGHDN, FVKESK. CDR3 region: CASSQGQGIGETQYF. The CDR3 bases are TGTGCCAGCAGCCAAGGGCAGGGGATCGGAGAGACCCAGTACTTC. Supplemented by reference TRBV14 and TRBJ2-5, the full variable domain reads EAGVTQFPSHSVIEKGQTVTLRCDPISGHDNLYWYRRVMGKEIKFLLHFVKESKQDESGMPNNRFLAERTGGTYSTLKVQPAELEDSGVYFCASSQGQGIGETQYFGPGTRLLVL.

The chain is built from TRBV20-1 and TRBJ1-6; D might be TRBD1 (5 bases). The CDR3 has 14 amino acids. The V gene's germline CDR1 is DFQATT and CDR2 SNEGSKA (reference sequence). Trimming removed 5 bases at V and 7 bases at J, with 15 bases between. CDR3 bases: TGCAGTGCTCCACCCCGTGGGGGGAATTCACCCCTCCACTTT. Translated, it gives CSAPPRGGNSPLHF.